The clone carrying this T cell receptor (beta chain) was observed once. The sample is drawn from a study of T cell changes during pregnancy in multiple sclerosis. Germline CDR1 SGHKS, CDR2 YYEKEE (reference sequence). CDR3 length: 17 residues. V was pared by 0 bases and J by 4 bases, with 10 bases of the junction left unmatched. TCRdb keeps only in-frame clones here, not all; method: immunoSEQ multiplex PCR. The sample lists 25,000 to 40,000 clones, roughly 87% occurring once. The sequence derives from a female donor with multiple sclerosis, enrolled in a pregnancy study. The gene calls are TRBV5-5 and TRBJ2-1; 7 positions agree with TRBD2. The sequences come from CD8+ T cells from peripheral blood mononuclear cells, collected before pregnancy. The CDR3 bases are TGTGCCAGCAGCTTGGGATTAGGGGAGGGTTATTACAATGAGCAGTTCTTC. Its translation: CASSLGLGEGYYNEQFF.